What follows are 8 T cell receptor beta chains derived from one specimen sequenced in a study of blood T cell repertoires in COVID-19. Profiled with immunoSEQ multiplex PCR; TCRdb holds only in-frame clones, not every one. Counted here are approximately 260,000 clones, 80% to 85% occurring once; the ten biggest clones make up roughly 12%. Sequenced input: peripheral blood. The receptors stem from a woman aged 55-70 years with active or convalescent COVID-19.

The chain combines TRBV7-2 with TRBJ2-2; 9 bases match TRBD1. V shed 2 bases and J 2 bases; nucleotides not matched to a gene: 6. The germline CDR1 and CDR2 sequences are SGHTA and FQGNSA. The CDR3 loop spans 17 amino acids. The CDR3 protein is CASSLSVGQGNTGELFF. CDR3 nucleotide sequence: TGTGCCAGCAGCTTAAGCGTGGGACAGGGTAACACCGGGGAGCTGTTTTTT. Complete variable domain (other parts from reference TRBV7-2 and TRBJ2-2): GAGVSQSPSNKVTEKGKDVELRCDPISGHTALYWYRQSLGQGLEFLIYFQGNSAPDKSGLPSDRFSAERTGGSVSTLTIQRTQQEDSAVYLCASSLSVGQGNTGELFFGEGSRLTVL.

The chain couples TRBV12-3 or TRBV12-4 to TRBJ2-7; D call uncertain. V was shortened by 2 bases and J by 10 bases, with 12 bases between the two germline ends. The CDR3 is 12 residues long. The CDR3 bases are TGTGCCAGCAGTTTAAGCAGCGCAAAACAGTACTTC. Translated, it gives CASSLSSAKQYF.

The chain is built from TRBV3-1 (or the pseudogene TRBV3-2) and TRBJ1-2; D not certain. Per germline, CDR1 LGHDT and CDR2 YNNKEL (reference sequence). Trimming stripped 3 bases from V and 2 bases from J, with 10 bases between. The CDR3 is made up of 14 amino acids. CDR3 nucleotides: TGTGCCAGCAGCCATATGGCGGTAAACTATGGCTACACCTTC. The encoded protein is CASSHMAVNYGYTF.

This chain connects TRBV5-5 to TRBJ2-1; 11 bases line up with TRBD1. Unmatched junction bases numbered 10, after V lost 4 bases and J lost 7 bases. The CDR3 extends over 16 amino acids. Per germline, CDR1 SGHKS and CDR2 YYEKEE (reference sequence). The CDR3 here is CASSLVGTGGLNEQFF. For the CDR3, the DNA is TGTGCCAGCAGCCTAGTAGGGACAGGGGGACTGAATGAGCAGTTCTTC.

The chain employs TRBV19 and TRBJ1-1; 9 bases agree with TRBD1. V lost 5 bases, J lost 5 bases, and 9 bases stayed unmatched. Looked up from germline, CDR1 is LNHDA and CDR2 is SQIVND (reference sequence). The CDR3 has 15 residues. The CDR3 protein is CASSSTGTGRTEAFF. CDR3 coding DNA: TGTGCCAGTAGTTCGACCGGGACAGGGAGAACTGAAGCTTTCTTT.

V is TRBV28 and J is TRBJ2-3, with TRBD1 matching 8 bases. The CDR3 totals 15 residues. CDR1 is MDHEN, CDR2 SYDVKM, per germline. The V segment lost 6 bases and the J segment 4 bases; nucleotides outside the gene matches: 9. The CDR3 DNA is TGTGCCAGCAGCTGGGGACAGGAGATGGCAGATACGCAGTATTTT. Translating it yields CASSWGQEMADTQYF.

The J gene is TRBJ2-5, the V gene TRBV27, with 16 bases lining up with TRBD2. CDR1 and CDR2 from the germline V gene are MNHEY and SMNVEV (reference sequence). The CDR3 is 17 residues long. The trim removed 10 bases at V and 2 bases at J, leaving 10 bases unmatched. The CDR3, as DNA: TGTGCCACTCCCGGGACTAGCGGGGGGGACCTTCAAGAGACCCAGTACTTC. It specifies CATPGTSGGDLQETQYF.

The genes are TRBV6-6 and TRBJ1-6; 10 bases are shared with TRBD1. Germline V CDR1 and CDR2: MNHNY, SVGAGI (reference sequence). The CDR3 totals 14 residues. The V and J ends lost 9 bases and 10 bases, in that order; junction bases with no gene match: 9. The CDR3 sequence: CASSGTGETSPLHF. In DNA, the CDR3 is TGTGCCAGTTCTGGGACAGGGGAAACCTCACCCCTCCACTTT.